This record concerns one T cell receptor beta chain sequence. Its antigen is still unknown. No much larger clonotype is one base removed from it; base qualities were not supplied. The CDR3 contains 13 residues, cysteine and phenylalanine counted. Just CDR3 DNA is preserved here, 39 bases in frame from base 1. The V end loses 4 bases and the J end loses 6 bases, and a stretch of 13 bases separates them. CDR1 and CDR2, per the germline V gene, are SGHDT and YYEEEE. The sample is drawn from a study of cytomegalovirus exposure and HLA in healthy donors (dated by TCRdb to about 2017). About the investigation overall: According to a later analysis, one platform produced both the approximately 110 validation repertoires and the approximately 660 repertoires of the first cohort. The aim of the study was to test whether cataloging public T cell receptors could identify signatures of past pathogen exposure. High-throughput TCR immunosequencing, statistical association of individual TCRs with disease status, and machine learning were combined to predict cytomegalovirus infection status. Besides the first cohort of under 700 subjects, a separate validation cohort made up of 120 different subjects was used.

Study-level results and caveats: A few of the identified cytomegalovirus-associated TCR beta chains were confirmed in vitro to be specific for cytomegalovirus antigens. It was suggested by the authors that the approach could potentially be generalized to other disease states and immunological phenotypes. Most TCR sequences were observed very rarely across donors, whereas some public TCRs were present in many individuals. A later analysis found that TCRs clustered in the first cohort also tended to co-occur in the roughly 110 validation repertoires, with more than 90% of cluster scores above 0. Cytomegalovirus status was reported to be diagnosed by the classifier with high specificity and sensitivity in both the original and validation cohorts. A total of 150 to 200 TCR beta chains were listed by the study as associated with cytomegalovirus. A later analysis had no HLA typing for the validation cohort, so co-occurrence there was scored across all 110 or so repertoires.

Receptor amplification or capture employed the immunoSEQ multiplex PCR assay. The authors' analysis ran thus. A statistical classification framework was built to diagnose cytomegalovirus status from the catalog of TCR beta chain sequences. In its TCRdb copy, this immuneACCESS table keeps in-frame sequences only and misses some clones. Where compared with another copy, unresolved V genes explain less than half of these, and the others have no known cause. The V and J calls and clone size were taken over from that table, and D and trimming were inferred from the DNA. Present in this sample are approximately 82,000 clones, 85% to 95% of which were seen just once. Clones ranked in the top ten supply approximately 0.69% of the sample. Separate from the roughly 630-subject first cohort, the validation cohort of 95 to 150 subjects was the group to which the donors belonged.

Sequencing used PBMCs. This sequence originates from a woman younger than 30 in good health and CMV-seronegative. The V and J genes are TRBV5-6 and TRBJ1-1; the D gene assignment is ambiguous. The CDR3 is CASSPTGVAEAFF. The nucleotide sequence is TGTGCCAGCAGCCCGACCGGGGTGGCTGAAGCTTTCTTT.